The 24 T cell receptor beta chains presented below share a single source sample, sequenced in a study of CD4 T cells in relation to SARS-CoV-2 and coronaviruses. Unexposed donor CD4+ T cells date from about 2011-2018, before the COVID-19 pandemic. Measured with immunoSEQ multiplex PCR; TCRdb has only the in-frame clones, and not every one. This table has around 62,000 clones, 94% appearing once. Sequenced input: naive CD4+ T cells from PBMCs. Subset given: naive CD4+ T cells isolated by negative enrichment. These receptors originate from a human donor in good health.

This clone appeared a single time. The chain combines TRBV3-1 (or the pseudogene TRBV3-2) with TRBJ2-1, with unresolved D. The CDR3 contains 15 residues. The germline CDR1 and CDR2 sequences are LGHDT and YNNKEL (reference sequence). Deletions cut 4 bases from V and 6 bases from J, with 16 bases between. CDR3 protein: CASSPPTPLGNEQFF. The CDR3 nucleotides are TGTGCCAGCAGCCCCCCGACCCCCCTGGGCAATGAGCAGTTCTTC.

V usage is TRBV28 and J usage is TRBJ2-7; TRBD2 agrees at 10 bases. V lost 6 bases and J lost 5; bases outside the gene matches: 4. The CDR3 covers 13 residues. CDR1 is MDHEN and CDR2 is SYDVKM in the germline V gene. The CDR3 spells CASRGTSDDEQYF. For the CDR3, the DNA is TGTGCCAGCAGGGGGACTAGCGACGACGAGCAGTACTTC.

This clone was seen only once. An end of the junction does not agree with germline; a read error may underlie this. The V call is TRBV19, the J call TRBJ1-5; D gene unclear. This CDR3 has 15 residues. Looked up from germline, CDR1 is LNHDA and CDR2 is SQIVND (reference sequence). CDR3 sequence reads: CASSIGAGSDQPQHF. In DNA form, the CDR3 reads TGTGCCAGTAGTATTGGTGCGGGTAGCGATCAGCCCCAGCATTTT.

The table lists this clone with a count of one. The gene calls are TRBV2 and TRBJ1-3, with TRBD1 matching over 9 bases. Germline V gene data show CDR1 as SNHLY and CDR2 as FYNNEI. The junction had 2 bases not matched to a gene; V was cut back by 7 bases and J by 1 base. The CDR3 totals 14 residues. CDR3 bases: TGTGCCAGCACGGGACAGGGTTCTGGAAACACCATATATTTT. Its protein is CASTGQGSGNTIYF.

This rearrangement joins TRBV10-1 to TRBJ2-2; 8 bases match TRBD2. The V gene's germline CDR1 is WNHNN and CDR2 SYGVQD (reference sequence). Trimming removed 2 bases from V and 4 bases from J; junction bases left unmatched: 3. The CDR3 runs 15 residues. The CDR3 coding sequence is TGCGCCAGCAGTGAGAAGCGGGAGAGCACCGGGGAGCTGTTTTTT. It codes for CASSEKRESTGELFF.

The chain has TRBV5-1 and TRBJ2-3, with a tentative D call TRBD1 (5 bases). V shed 3 bases and J shed 2 bases, with 10 bases lying between them. Germline V gene sequence: CDR1 SGHRS, CDR2 YFSETQ. CDR3 length equals 14 residues. Here the CDR3 reads CASSYIGATDTQYF. For the CDR3, the DNA is TGCGCCAGCAGCTATATAGGGGCCACAGATACGCAGTATTTT.

V gene TRBV18 combines with J gene TRBJ2-5; 9 bases are shared with TRBD1. The CDR3 extends over 14 amino acids. Germline values: CDR1 KGHSH, CDR2 LQKENI. The junction had 2 bases not matched to a gene; V was cut back by 3 bases and J by 3 bases. CDR3 sequence reads: CASSPTGGEETQYF. CDR3 nucleotides: TGTGCCAGCTCACCGACAGGGGGAGAAGAGACCCAGTACTTC.

This chain links TRBV24-1 with TRBJ1-1; possibly TRBD1 for D (6 bases). Germline V gene sequence: CDR1 KGHDR, CDR2 SFDVKD. The germline V and J ends were trimmed by 5 bases and 0 bases, with 15 bases remaining between them. This CDR3 is built from 16 residues. The CDR3 is CATSGGGRGLNTEAFF. CDR3 nucleotide sequence: TGTGCCACCAGTGGGGGAGGACGGGGGCTGAACACTGAAGCTTTCTTT.

The rearrangement joins TRBV28 to TRBJ1-5; possible D gene TRBD1, 5 bases. The CDR3 runs to 13 residues. Per the germline V gene, CDR1 is MDHEN and CDR2 is SYDVKM. Trimming took off 8 bases at V and 9 bases at J, with 17 bases between the two ends. This chain's CDR3 is CASGGTVQGPQHF. The DNA for the CDR3 is TGTGCCAGCGGGGGGACGGTCCAGGGGCCCCAGCATTTT.

This clone showed up just once. The chain is built from TRBV24-1 and TRBJ2-1; unclear D gene. With 3 bases removed from V and 0 bases from J, the gap between germline ends came to 11 bases. The CDR3 contains 16 residues. Germline-derived CDR1 and CDR2 are KGHDR and SFDVKD. CDR3: CATSDPQLGSYNEQFF. DNA for the CDR3: TGTGCCACCAGTGATCCGCAATTGGGCTCCTACAATGAGCAGTTCTTC.

The chain's CDR3 is CASSLDRIQETQYF. The DNA for the CDR3 is TGTGCCAGCTCTCTGGACAGGATTCAAGAGACCCAGTACTTC. The chain has TRBV18 and TRBJ2-5; 7 positions match TRBD1. Unmatched junction bases numbered 6, after V lost 6 bases and J lost 2 bases. The length of the CDR3 is 14 residues. Per the germline V gene, CDR1 is KGHSH and CDR2 is LQKENI. Complete variable domain (other parts from reference TRBV18 and TRBJ2-5): NAGVMQNPRHLVRRRGQEARLRCSPMKGHSHVYWYRQLPEEGLKFMVYLQKENIIDESGMPKERFSAEFPKEGPSILRIQQVVRGDSAAYFCASSLDRIQETQYFGPGTRLLVL.

The genes are TRBV5-1 and TRBJ2-7, with D perhaps TRBD2 (6 bases). Germline V gene lookup returns CDR1 SGHRS and CDR2 YFSETQ. Trimming removed 4 bases from V and 7 bases from J, with 21 bases in between. The length of the CDR3 is 15 residues. CDR3 in amino acids: CASSLVVTGAREQYF. The CDR3 DNA sequence: TGCGCCAGCAGCCTGGTAGTAACGGGAGCTCGAGAGCAGTACTTC.

The V and J genes are TRBV28 and TRBJ1-3, with 7 bases matching TRBD1. J was trimmed by 0 bases and V by 5 bases; bases with no gene match: 13. Germline lookup yields CDR1 MDHEN and CDR2 SYDVKM. The CDR3 contains 18 residues. The CDR3, as DNA: TGTGCCAGCAGTGGTCAGAATCACAGGGGCTTCTCTGGAAACACCATATATTTT. Translated, it gives CASSGQNHRGFSGNTIYF.

This clone was recorded once. V gene TRBV6-5 combines with J gene TRBJ1-1; D is uncertain. The CDR3 has 16 residues. V lost 0 bases, J lost 4 bases, and 15 bases lay in between. Looked up from germline, CDR1 is MNHEY and CDR2 is SVGAGI. CDR3 DNA: TGTGCCAGCAGTTACTCTTCTCCTCAAGTCGTCACTGAAGCTTTCTTT. Translation: CASSYSSPQVVTEAFF.

The CDR3 region is CASGLAGLARETQYF. The CDR3 DNA is TGTGCCAGCGGGCTAGCGGGTCTCGCCCGAGAGACCCAGTACTTC. The gene calls are TRBV6-5 and TRBJ2-5; 8 bases line up with TRBD2. V was clipped by 8 bases and J by 4 bases; unmatched bases: 12. In germline, CDR1 is MNHEY, CDR2 SVGAGI. This CDR3 has 15 amino acids.

The chain carries TRBV3-1 (or the pseudogene TRBV3-2) and TRBJ2-6; D could derive from TRBD1 or TRBD2 (6 bases each). This CDR3 has 16 amino acids. V was cut by 4 bases and J by 2 bases, with 12 bases left in between. The V gene's germline CDR1 is LGHDT and CDR2 YNNKEL (reference sequence). CDR3 residues: CASSPIRGAGANVLTF. CDR3 bases: TGTGCCAGCAGCCCGATTAGGGGGGCTGGGGCCAACGTCCTGACTTTC.

V is TRBV6-1 and J is TRBJ2-3; tentatively, D is TRBD1 or TRBD2 (5 bases each). Germline CDR1 reads MNHNS; CDR2 reads SASEGT. The CDR3 runs 16 residues. The ends were cut back, 3 bases at V and 0 bases at J, with 13 bases in the middle. As DNA, the CDR3 is TGTGCCAGCAGTGAGGGGACCGTGTACAGCACAGATACGCAGTATTTT. It encodes CASSEGTVYSTDTQYF.

The gene calls are TRBV6-5 and TRBJ2-1; 14 bases map to TRBD2. The V segment lost 6 bases and the J segment 8 bases; nucleotides outside the gene matches: 6. Germline V gene lookup returns CDR1 MNHEY and CDR2 SVGAGI. The CDR3 totals 15 residues. CDR3 in amino acids: CASRPGLAGADEQFF. In DNA form, the CDR3 reads TGTGCCAGCAGACCGGGACTAGCGGGAGCCGATGAGCAGTTCTTC.

The chain is built from TRBV19 and TRBJ2-2; D gene unclear. Germline values: CDR1 LNHDA, CDR2 SQIVND (reference sequence). V lost 6 bases, J lost 6 bases, and 5 bases lay in between. The CDR3 sequence is 11 residues long. CDR3 in amino acids: CASRGAGELFF. In DNA form, the CDR3 reads TGTGCCAGTAGGGGTGCCGGGGAGCTGTTTTTT. The full variable domain, its missing parts supplied by reference TRBV19 and TRBJ2-2, is DGGITQSPKYLFRKEGQNVTLSCEQNLNHDAMYWYRQDPGQGLRLIYYSQIVNDFQKGDIAEGYSVSREKKESFPLTVTSAQKNPTAFYLCASRGAGELFFGEGSRLTVL.

This clone was counted a single time. This sequence joins TRBV30 and TRBJ2-7; maybe TRBD1 (6 bases). The CDR3 is 14 residues long. V lost 3 bases to trimming and J lost 3 bases, with 15 bases between them. The germline gives CDR1 GTSNPN, CDR2 SVGIG (reference sequence). The CDR3 DNA sequence: TGTGCCTGGAGCCGGGACATGTTGGTCTACGAGCAGTACTTC. It yields the protein CAWSRDMLVYEQYF.

CDR3: CASIGGVYGVNTEAFF. CDR3 in DNA: TGTGCCAGCATTGGGGGAGTGTACGGGGTGAACACTGAAGCTTTCTTT. This rearrangement joins TRBV28 to TRBJ1-1; the D gene is possibly TRBD1 (5 bases). The CDR3 is 16 amino acids. Germline CDR1 reads MDHEN; CDR2 reads SYDVKM. Between the trimmed V and J ends, which lost 7 bases and 0 bases, there was a span of 18 bases. Together with reference TRBV28 and TRBJ1-1, the CDR3 gives the full variable domain: DVKVTQSSRYLVKRTGEKVFLECVQDMDHENMFWYRQDPGLGLRLIYFSYDVKMKEKGDIPEGYSVSREKKERFSLILESASTNQTSMYLCASIGGVYGVNTEAFFGQGTRLTVV.

The genes are TRBV18 and TRBJ2-7; TRBD1 aligns across 8 bases. V dropped 8 bases and J dropped 3; count of bases not matched to a gene: 6. The CDR3 extends over 13 amino acids. Germline lookup yields CDR1 KGHSH and CDR2 LQKENI. This chain's CDR3 is CASAAGTGYEQYF. CDR3 nucleotide sequence: TGTGCCAGCGCGGCCGGGACAGGCTACGAGCAGTACTTC. Looking up the rest from reference TRBV18 and TRBJ2-7 gives the full variable domain: NAGVMQNPRHLVRRRGQEARLRCSPMKGHSHVYWYRQLPEEGLKFMVYLQKENIIDESGMPKERFSAEFPKEGPSILRIQQVVRGDSAAYFCASAAGTGYEQYFGPGTRLTVT.

V is TRBV18 and J is TRBJ1-1, with TRBD1 matching over 7 bases. CDR1 KGHSH and CDR2 LQKENI come from the germline V gene. CDR3 length: 15 amino acids. V gave up 3 bases and J gave up 6 bases; unmatched junction bases: 10. The CDR3 DNA reads TGTGCCAGCTCACCGACAGGGCAATGGGGCTCTGAAGCTTTCTTT. It encodes CASSPTGQWGSEAFF.

The V call is TRBV4-2, the J call TRBJ1-2; 7 nucleotides match TRBD1. Germline-derived CDR1 and CDR2 are LGHNA and YNFKEQ. V trimming: 0 bases; J trimming: 3 bases; junction bases outside the gene matches: 7. The CDR3 sequence is 16 residues long. CDR3 nucleotide sequence: TGTGCCAGCAGCCAAGATCTGGTAGGACAGGACTATGGCTACACCTTC. Translated, it gives CASSQDLVGQDYGYTF.